Sequencing of this T cell receptor (beta chain) was carried out in a study of T cells in Graves' hyperthyroidism and ophthalmopathy. Across the whole study: Prior to any treatment, at the point of initial diagnosis, peripheral blood was collected. Points from the study as a whole: Blood also showed most of the thyroid clonotypes that were expanded above 0.001.

Only a few counts were recorded for this clonotype. The target antigen is unknown. CDR3 size: 13 residues. The V end was cut by 1 base, the J end by 8 bases, with 9 bases between. CDR1 and CDR2 (germline): LGHDT, YNNKEL (reference sequence). Uncontrolled infections, other autoimmune diseases, pregnancy or lactation led to exclusion of patients. Amplification of TCR beta CDR3 regions was performed using RNA transcripts as template. An initial round of RT-PCR targeting the TCR CDR3 relied on the HTBI primer set. TCRdb reanalysed the multiplex PCR reads using MiXCR and keeps one entry per CDR3 protein. Found here are a few hundred thousand distinct CDR3 sequences, around a sixth of them singletons; the top ten hold 7.3%.

The rearrangement uses TRBV3-1 and TRBJ2-1; D gene unclear. Input material: blood. This sequence originates from a woman in her twenties or thirties with Graves' hyperthyroidism. The CDR3 spells CASSQAGLYEQFF. The CDR3 region has the DNA TGTGCCAGCAGCCAAGCCGGATTATATGAGCAGTTCTTC.